The present TCR beta chain was sequenced within a study of early T cells in non-severe SARS-CoV-2 infection. This CDR3 comprises 15 residues. V lost 1 base and J lost 7; bases outside the gene matches: 5. Germline CDR1 is SGHVS and CDR2 is FQNEAQ. This clonotype showed up many times. Molecules of cDNA were individually given unique molecular identifiers that were attached to them. One entry per CDR3 protein results from TCRdb running MiXCR on the 5' RACE reads. Of approximately 52,000 distinct CDR3 sequences in the sample, less than 9.5% are singletons; the top ten hold 4% to 5.5%. The clonotype originates from an adult who was a healthcare worker with PCR-confirmed SARS-CoV-2 infection or an uninfected control (not recorded which). The rearrangement links TRBV7-8 to TRBJ1-5; 9 nucleotides match TRBD1. Sequencing used whole blood. Here the CDR3 reads CASSLEGTGNQPQHF. The CDR3 DNA is TGTGCCAGCAGCTTAGAGGGGACAGGGAACCAGCCCCAGCATTTT.